The 14 T cell receptor beta chains presented below share a single source sample, sequenced in a study of T-cell reconstitution after alpha-beta-depleted transplantation in children (dated by TCRdb to 2015 to 2016). The library was generated by PCR. Sequenced on an Illumina HiSeq 2500. TCR libraries were prepared with molecular barcoding, using unique molecular identifiers to normalize TCRbeta repertoire quantification. TCRdb passed the public sequencing reads through fastp at Q25 and MiXCR, retaining productive beta sequences. Rows matching on CDR3 protein sequence are summarized as one entry with the most common DNA and genes. This sample comprises nearly 550,000 distinct CDR3 sequences, around 18% of them detected only once. Of the sample, 3% to 4% is held by the ten largest clones. The specimen was PBMCs from the stem cell graft donor, collected from the stem cell graft. The receptors come from a human donor who donated a stem cell graft to a child with acute lymphoblastic leukemia.

This clonotype occurred a few times. V gene TRBV9 combines with J gene TRBJ2-1, with 8 nucleotides matching TRBD2. Trimming cost V 4 bases and J 6 bases; bases outside gene matches: 3. CDR1 and CDR2 (germline): SGDLS, YYNGEE. This CDR3 has 13 residues. CDR3 coding DNA: TGTGCCAGCAGCACGGGACTAGGCAATGAGCAGTTCTTC. Encoded protein: CASSTGLGNEQFF.

This sequence joins TRBV5-1 and TRBJ2-5; 8 positions match TRBD1. Germline V gene sequence: CDR1 SGHRS, CDR2 YFSETQ. V trimming: 5 bases; J trimming: 4 bases; junction bases outside the gene matches: 4. The CDR3 runs 13 residues. CDR3 amino acids: CASSGTGRETQYF. The CDR3 DNA reads TGCGCCAGCAGTGGGACAGGAAGAGAGACCCAGTACTTC.

This clonotype occurred a few times. This sequence joins TRBV20-1 and TRBJ2-7, with 8 bases matching TRBD1. This CDR3 has 14 residues. Trimming cost V 3 bases and J 4 bases; bases outside gene matches: 8. In germline, CDR1 is DFQATT, CDR2 SNEGSKA (reference sequence). The CDR3 loop reads CSARGTGDLYEQYF. The CDR3 DNA reads TGCAGTGCTAGGGGGACAGGTGATCTATACGAGCAGTACTTC.

This chain connects TRBV5-1 to TRBJ2-1, with no clear D. The V end lost 0 bases, the J end lost 6 bases, and 7 bases lay between the germline ends. This CDR3 spans 13 amino acids. CDR1 and CDR2 (germline): SGHRS, YFSETQ. CDR3 residues: CASSLGLGNEQFF. The CDR3 bases are TGCGCCAGCAGCTTGGGACTGGGCAATGAGCAGTTCTTC.

This clonotype was seen repeatedly, ten times or more. This sequence joins TRBV20-1 and TRBJ1-1; TRBD1 is a possible D gene (5 bases). Between the trimmed V and J ends, which lost 4 bases and 6 bases, there was a span of 21 bases. The CDR3 runs to 15 residues. Per the germline V gene, CDR1 is DFQATT and CDR2 is SNEGSKA (reference sequence). CDR3 coding DNA: TGCAGTGCTAAATTAGGCGAAGGGGAGGCAGCTGAAGCTTTCTTT. The encoded protein is CSAKLGEGEAAEAFF.

The CDR3 protein is CASSFQLPGHRGTQYF. The CDR3 coding sequence is TGTGCCAGCAGCTTCCAACTACCGGGACACCGGGGGACCCAGTACTTC. V gene TRBV7-9 combines with J gene TRBJ2-5; D may be TRBD1 (6 bases). The CDR3 loop spans 16 amino acids. The germline gives CDR1 SEHNR, CDR2 FQNEAQ (reference sequence). Trimming left V 3 bases short and J 7 bases short, with 21 bases between.

The rearrangement uses TRBV2 and TRBJ2-7; possible D gene TRBD2, 6 bases. V lost 6 bases and J lost 6, with 15 bases in between. The CDR3 runs 13 residues. Germline CDR1 SNHLY, CDR2 FYNNEI. CDR3 sequence: CASRRREVSEQYF. In DNA, the CDR3 is TGTGCCAGCAGGCGCAGGGAGGTTAGCGAGCAGTACTTC.

This clonotype has more than one count but fewer than ten. The rearrangement uses TRBV9 and TRBJ2-2, with a possible D match to TRBD2 (5 bases). Germline V lookup: CDR1 SGDLS, CDR2 YYNGEE. The ends were cut back, 0 bases at V and 5 bases at J, with 14 bases in the middle. This CDR3 region has 16 residues. Written as DNA, the CDR3 is TGTGCCAGCAGCGTAGCAGGAACTTTAGCGACCGGGGAGCTGTTTTTT. Translated: CASSVAGTLATGELFF.

This clonotype was seen at least ten times. This chain connects TRBV5-1 to TRBJ2-1; perhaps D is TRBD1 or TRBD2 (5 bases each). The CDR3 loop spans 12 amino acids. V was shortened by 0 bases and J by 14 bases, with 12 bases between the two germline ends. Germline-derived CDR1 and CDR2 are SGHRS and YFSETQ. CDR3 coding DNA: TGCGCCAGCAGCTTGGTGATGGGGGAAAAGTTCTTC. Protein sequence: CASSLVMGEKFF.

This clonotype showed up just a few times. The J gene is TRBJ1-2, the V gene TRBV29-1, with unresolved D. This CDR3 spans 14 amino acids. Germline values: CDR1 SQVTM, CDR2 ANQGSEA. The ends were cut back, 5 bases at V and 0 bases at J, with 13 bases in the middle. In nucleotides, the CDR3 is TGCAGCGTTACCGACGACGGGGCTAACTATGGCTACACCTTC. This encodes CSVTDDGANYGYTF.

This chain joins TRBV12-1 and TRBJ2-7; TRBD2, as called in the table, went unchecked against the DNA. TRBV12-1 is deemed a pseudogene. The CDR3 contains 13 residues. CDR3 protein: CASSSGLYYEQYF. The CDR3 region has the DNA TGTGCCAGCAGCTCCGGACTCTACTACGAGCAGTACTTC.

The chain joins TRBV6-4 to TRBJ1-6; D is undetermined. Deletions cut 6 bases from V and 10 bases from J, with 10 bases between. Germline V gene lookup returns CDR1 MRHNA and CDR2 SNTAGT. This CDR3 is 12 amino acids long. This CDR3 reads CASRVVGSPLHF. CDR3 DNA sequence: TGTGCCAGCAGGGTGGTAGGATCACCCCTCCACTTT.

The V and J genes are TRBV2 and TRBJ2-1; D unresolved. The CDR3 has 16 amino acids. Deletions cut 2 bases from V and 0 bases from J, with 11 bases between. Germline CDR1 reads SNHLY; CDR2 reads FYNNEI. This CDR3 reads CASSEIAQSSYNEQFF. Written as DNA, the CDR3 is TGTGCCAGCAGTGAAATAGCCCAGAGCTCCTACAATGAGCAGTTCTTC.

This clonotype turned up a few times. The chain couples TRBV7-9 to TRBJ2-1, with D tentatively TRBD2 (5 bases). Per the germline V gene, CDR1 is SEHNR and CDR2 is FQNEAQ (reference sequence). CDR3 length equals 15 residues. The V end lost 2 bases, the J end lost 3 bases, and 11 bases lay between the germline ends. The CDR3: CASSLHHRDYNEQFF. CDR3 bases: TGTGCCAGCAGCTTACACCACCGGGACTACAATGAGCAGTTCTTC.